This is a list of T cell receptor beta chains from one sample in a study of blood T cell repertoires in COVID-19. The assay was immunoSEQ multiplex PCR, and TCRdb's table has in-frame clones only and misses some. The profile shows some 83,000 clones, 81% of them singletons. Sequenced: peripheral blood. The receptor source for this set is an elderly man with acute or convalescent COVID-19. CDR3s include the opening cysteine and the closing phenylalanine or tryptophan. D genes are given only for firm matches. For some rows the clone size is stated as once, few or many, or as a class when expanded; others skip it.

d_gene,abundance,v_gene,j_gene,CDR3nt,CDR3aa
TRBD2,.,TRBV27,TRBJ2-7,TGTGCCAGCAGTTTGGAACTAGCGGATCTCTACGAGCAGTACTTC,CASSLELADLYEQYF
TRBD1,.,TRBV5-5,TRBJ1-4,TGTGCCAGCAGCGCACCTCCGACAGGGGGCGAAAAACTGTTTTTT,CASSAPPTGGEKLFF
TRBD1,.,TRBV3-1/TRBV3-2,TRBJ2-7,TGTGCCAGCAGCCAAGGACAGGGCCTCTCCTACGAGCAGTACTTC,CASSQGQGLSYEQYF
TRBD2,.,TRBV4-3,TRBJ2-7,TGCGCCAGCAGCCAAGACTCTAGCGGGAAGGTCGAGCAGTACTTC,CASSQDSSGKVEQYF
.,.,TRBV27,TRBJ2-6,TGTGCCAGCAGTTTATCTAGTAGCTCTGGGGCCAACGTCCTGACTTTC,CASSLSSSSGANVLTF
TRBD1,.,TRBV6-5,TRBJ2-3,TGTGCCAGCAGACGGGACAGCATCACAGATACGCAGTATTTT,CASRRDSITDTQYF
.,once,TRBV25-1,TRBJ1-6,TGTGCCAGCCAGCCGGGACACCTTAATTCACCCCTCCACTTT,CASQPGHLNSPLHF
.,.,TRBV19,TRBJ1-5,TGTGCCAGTAGTATAGGGGGGCCCAATCAGCCCCAGCATTTT,CASSIGGPNQPQHF
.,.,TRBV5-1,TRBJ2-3,TGCGCCAGCAGCTTGGGGCAGATCACAGATACGCAGTATTTT,CASSLGQITDTQYF
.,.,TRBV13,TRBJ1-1,TGTGCCAGCAGCTTAGGAGGACTTATGAACACTGAAGCTTTCTTT,CASSLGGLMNTEAFF
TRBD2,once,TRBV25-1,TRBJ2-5,TGTGCCAGCAGTGAATGGGGGGGGTACCAAGAGACCCAGTACTTC,CASSEWGGYQETQYF
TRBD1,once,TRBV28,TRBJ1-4,TGTGCCAGCAGCTCTCAGGGACAGGGAAGGGGAAAACTGTTTTTT,CASSSQGQGRGKLFF
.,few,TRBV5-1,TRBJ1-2,TGCGCCAGCAGCTTGGTTACGGGGAACTATGGCTACACCTTC,CASSLVTGNYGYTF
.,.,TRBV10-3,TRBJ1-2,TGTGCCGTCTCGACACAGGGAGAGTTAGGCTACACCTTC,CAVSTQGELGYTF
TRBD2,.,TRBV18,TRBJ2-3,TGTGCCAGCTCACCACTAGCGGGAGGGCCAGATACGCAGTATTTT,CASSPLAGGPDTQYF
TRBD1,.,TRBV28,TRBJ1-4,TGTGCCAGCTTGGACAGGGGAAATGAAAAACTGTTTTTT,CASLDRGNEKLFF
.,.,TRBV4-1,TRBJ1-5,TGCGCCAGCAGCCAAGATGGCAGGGGACATCAGCCCCAGCATTTT,CASSQDGRGHQPQHF
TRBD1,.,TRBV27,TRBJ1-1,TGTGCCAGCAGGGGGACAGGGGGCCCAAACACTGAAGCTTTCTTT,CASRGTGGPNTEAFF
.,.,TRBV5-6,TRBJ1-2,TGTGCCAGCAGGGGGGCAGGGGAGCACTATGGCTACACCTTC,CASRGAGEHYGYTF
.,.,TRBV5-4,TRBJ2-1,TGTGCCAGCAGCTTGAATCTGAAACCGGACAATGAGCAGTTCTTC,CASSLNLKPDNEQFF
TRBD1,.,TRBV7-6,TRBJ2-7,TGTGCCAGCAGCCTACTAACTCCGGGACAGGGAAGAACCCACGAGCAGTACTTC,CASSLLTPGQGRTHEQYF
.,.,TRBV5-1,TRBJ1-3,TGCGCCAGCAGCTCCGCGACAGGACGTGGAAACACCATATATTTT,CASSSATGRGNTIYF
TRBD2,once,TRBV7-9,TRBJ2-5,TGTGCCAGCAGCCCTCAGCGGGAGGGCCTCCAAGAGACCCAGTACTTC,CASSPQREGLQETQYF
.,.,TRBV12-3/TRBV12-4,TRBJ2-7,TGTGCCAGCAGTCACAGAAATTCCTACGAGCAGTACTTC,CASSHRNSYEQYF
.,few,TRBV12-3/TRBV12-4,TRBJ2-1,TGTGCCAGCAGTTTAGGGTCCTTCGAGGCGCAGTTCTTC,CASSLGSFEAQFF
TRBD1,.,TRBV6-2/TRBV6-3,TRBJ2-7,TGTGCCAGCAGTTACGGGGACAGGGGGCGAGACGAGCAGTACTTC,CASSYGDRGRDEQYF